What follows are 7 T cell receptor beta chains derived from one specimen sequenced in a study of tumour-infiltrating T cells in Burkitt lymphoma. Clones were read by immunoSEQ multiplex PCR, and TCRdb kept only the in-frame ones, dropping some. Of 5,000 or so clones listed, 20% to 25% are singletons. Sequenced sample: tumor tissue. The receptors were gathered from a human donor with diffuse large B-cell lymphoma.

There are a few counts of this clone. The chain uses TRBV5-6 and TRBJ2-7, with D unresolved. Trimming stripped 6 bases from V and 6 bases from J, with 22 bases between. The CDR3 runs to 15 residues. In germline, CDR1 is SGHDT, CDR2 YYEEEE. Written as DNA, the CDR3 is TGTGCCAGCAACCCCGGGCGACTCTATGTGGGCGAGCAGTACTTC. Its protein product is CASNPGRLYVGEQYF.

The gene calls are TRBV7-9 and TRBJ2-1, with 12 bases that match TRBD2. The CDR3 is 16 residues long. Per germline, CDR1 SEHNR and CDR2 FQNEAQ (reference sequence). V was pared by 1 base and J by 8 bases, with 6 bases of the junction left unmatched. CDR3 protein: CASSLETSGSLDEQFF. Written as DNA, the CDR3 is TGTGCCAGCAGCTTAGAGACTAGCGGGAGTCTCGATGAGCAGTTCTTC.

This clone was counted a few times. The V gene is TRBV29-1, the J gene TRBJ1-2; 11 bases agree with TRBD1. Trimming cost V 6 bases and J 0 bases; bases outside gene matches: 6. The CDR3 extends over 15 amino acids. The V gene's germline CDR1 is SQVTM and CDR2 ANQGSEA. CDR3 sequence reads: CSVLGQGGSNYGYTF. CDR3 coding DNA: TGCAGCGTACTGGGACAGGGGGGTTCTAACTATGGCTACACCTTC.

This clone appeared a few times. The chain recombines TRBV7-9 with TRBJ2-1; tentative D call: TRBD2 (6 bases). In germline, CDR1 is SEHNR, CDR2 FQNEAQ (reference sequence). The CDR3 contains 14 residues. V was shortened by 7 bases and J by 6 bases, with 16 bases between the two germline ends. The CDR3 sequence: CASTPGGKTNEQFF. The CDR3 DNA reads TGTGCCAGCACCCCCGGAGGGAAAACCAATGAGCAGTTCTTC.

V usage is TRBV10-2 and J usage is TRBJ1-4, with a weak D call TRBD1 (6 bases). Trimming removed 2 bases at V and 0 bases at J, with 10 bases between. The CDR3 is 16 residues long. Germline lookup yields CDR1 WSHSY and CDR2 SAAADI. The CDR3: CASSETGQPTNEKLFF. In DNA form, the CDR3 reads TGCGCCAGCAGTGAGACCGGACAGCCAACTAATGAAAAACTGTTTTTT.

The chain combines TRBV4-2 with TRBJ2-7; 7 bases match TRBD2. V lost 4 bases, J lost 5 bases, and 5 bases stayed unmatched. Germline-derived CDR1 and CDR2 are LGHNA and YNFKEQ. There are 13 residues in the CDR3. The CDR3 DNA follows: TGTGCCAGCAGCCCCAGGACTAGTGACGAGCAGTACTTC. It is translated as CASSPRTSDEQYF.

The genes are TRBV7-9 and TRBJ1-1; D is perhaps TRBD1 (5 bases). Per germline, CDR1 SEHNR and CDR2 FQNEAQ (reference sequence). V was pared by 5 bases and J by 1 base, with 17 bases between. The CDR3 is 16 residues long. This chain's CDR3 is CASSRGGGRGNTEAFF. The DNA for the CDR3 is TGTGCCAGCAGCCGGGGGGGTGGGAGAGGGAACACTGAAGCTTTCTTT.